Listed below are T cell receptor beta chains from one sample, sequenced in a study of B cell selection in AIRE deficiency. Method: immunoSEQ multiplex PCR; TCRdb's copy keeps in-frame clones and lacks some. The repertoire holds 20,000 to 25,000 clones, with roughly 97% as singletons. The specimen sequenced was conventional CD4+ T cells sorted from PBMCs. These receptors originate from a human donor with AIRE deficiency. Each CDR3 is given with its conserved first and last residue. D genes are given only for firm matches. Size is stated for part of the rows, as once, few or many counts, or as a class when the clone is expanded.

-	TRBV9	-	TRBJ2-1	TGTGCCAGCAGCGTACGATTGGACAGATACAATGAGCAGTTCTTC	CASSVRLDRYNEQFF
-	TRBV29-1	-	TRBJ2-7	TGCAGCGCTCAGGGAAATTCCCACGAGCAGTACTTC	CSAQGNSHEQYF
TRBD1	TRBV6-5	once	TRBJ1-1	TGTGCCAGCAGTTGGAGGGGGCGGGAAGCTTTCTTT	CASSWRGREAFF
TRBD1	TRBV5-1	-	TRBJ1-1	TGCGCCAGCAGCCGACAGGGCACTGAAGCTTTCTTT	CASSRQGTEAFF
TRBD1	TRBV19	-	TRBJ2-7	TGTGCCAGTAGCACATCCACCGGGACAGGCTTCTACGAGCAGTACTTC	CASSTSTGTGFYEQYF
-	TRBV28	-	TRBJ2-2	TGTGCCAGCAGTTTACCAGGGATCGGGGAGCTGTTTTTT	CASSLPGIGELFF
-	TRBV21-1	-	TRBJ2-7	TGTGCCAGCGGTTACCCGGGACAGACATCCGAGCAGTACTTC	CASGYPGQTSEQYF
-	TRBV7-8	-	TRBJ2-3	TGTGCCAGCAGCTTCAATCACCACACAGATACGCAGTATTTT	CASSFNHHTDTQYF
-	TRBV6-5	-	TRBJ1-6	TGTGCCAGCAGTTTCGACGGATTCGGGGCGTCACCCCTCCACTTT	CASSFDGFGASPLHF
-	TRBV11-3	-	TRBJ2-5	TGTGCCAGCAGAACCGGTAGTCAAGAGACCCAGTACTTC	CASRTGSQETQYF
TRBD1	TRBV7-3	-	TRBJ1-5	TGTGCCAGCAGCCGACAGGGGAGCAATCAGCCCCAGCATTTT	CASSRQGSNQPQHF
-	TRBV19	-	TRBJ1-2	TGTGCCAGTCTTAACCGAAAAAAAAAGCTCAGTATCTCCGATGGCTACACCTTC	CASLNRKKKLSISDGYTF
-	TRBV11-1	-	TRBJ2-5	TGTGCCAGCAGCCCTTACGGGGGTTCAGAGACCCAGTACTTC	CASSPYGGSETQYF
TRBD2	TRBV2	-	TRBJ2-7	TGTGCCAGCAGCTTAGCGGGAGGGCCCGGCTACGAGCAGTACTTC	CASSLAGGPGYEQYF
TRBD1	TRBV5-1	-	TRBJ1-1	TGCGCCAGCAGCTTGGTATACAGGGGGACCACTGAAGCTTTCTTT	CASSLVYRGTTEAFF
-	TRBV6-6	-	TRBJ1-3	TGTGCCAGCAGACTGTACTCTGGAAACACCATATATTTT	CASRLYSGNTIYF
TRBD2	TRBV7-2	-	TRBJ2-3	TGTGCCAGCAGCACGGCGGGGGCAGATACGCAGTATTTT	CASSTAGADTQYF
-	TRBV6-5	-	TRBJ1-5	TGTGCCAGCACGTCAGGGTCGTACCAGCCCCAGCATTTT	CASTSGSYQPQHF
TRBD1	TRBV19	few	TRBJ1-5	TGTGCCAGTACCCTGGGACAGGGTAATCAGCCCCAGCATTTT	CASTLGQGNQPQHF
-	TRBV4-2	-	TRBJ1-2	TGTGCCAGCAGCCCTCAGGGTTACTATGGCTACACCTTC	CASSPQGYYGYTF
-	TRBV4-3	once	TRBJ1-1	TGCGCCAGCAGCCAAGCTGGCAGTATGAACACTGAAGCTTTCTTT	CASSQAGSMNTEAFF
-	TRBV15	-	TRBJ1-5	TGTGCCACCAGCAGAGGGTCGGCAGGCTATCAGCCCCAGCATTTT	CATSRGSAGYQPQHF
TRBD1	TRBV7-2	-	TRBJ1-5	TGTGCCAGCAGCTCGGCCGGGACAGGGTGGGCTCAGCCCCAGCATTTT	CASSSAGTGWAQPQHF
-	TRBV29-1	-	TRBJ2-7	TGCAGCGTTGAAGATCTTGGGTCCGACGAGCAGTACTTC	CSVEDLGSDEQYF
-	TRBV27	-	TRBJ2-1	TGTGCCAGCCGTACAGAGGGGGGTCACTGGAATGAGCAGTTCTTC	CASRTEGGHWNEQFF
-	TRBV11-2	-	TRBJ1-1	TGTGCCAGCAGCTTCAGGGTAAGGACTGAAGCTTTCTTT	CASSFRVRTEAFF
TRBD1	TRBV18	-	TRBJ2-7	TGTGCCAGCTCCCCCCGCCAGCCCGGGACAGGGGTCGAGCAGTACTTC	CASSPRQPGTGVEQYF
-	TRBV13	-	TRBJ1-1	TGTGCCAGCAGCCCCCGACTCAGGGGGAACACTGAAGCTTTCTTT	CASSPRLRGNTEAFF
TRBD1	TRBV29-1	-	TRBJ2-2	TGCAGCGTTGGCGAGGGGGCGACGAACACCGGGGAGCTGTTTTTT	CSVGEGATNTGELFF
-	TRBV11-2	-	TRBJ2-3	TGTGCCAGCAGCTTAGCGGGGGGCCTCACAGATACGCAGTATTTT	CASSLAGGLTDTQYF
-	TRBV5-1	-	TRBJ2-3	TGCGCCAGCAGCTTGGTAGATCCCGGGGCAGATACGCAGTATTTT	CASSLVDPGADTQYF
TRBD2	TRBV7-6	-	TRBJ2-1	TGTGCCAGCAGCTTAAGTAGCGGGGGAGGTAGCAATGAGCAGTTCTTC	CASSLSSGGGSNEQFF
-	TRBV9	-	TRBJ1-1	TGTGCCAGCAGCGTCGAAGTGAACACTGAAGCTTTCTTT	CASSVEVNTEAFF
-	TRBV6-5	-	TRBJ1-6	TGTGCCAGCAGTTACCGGGGACCGGGGGGTAATTCACCCCTCCACTTT	CASSYRGPGGNSPLHF
-	TRBV29-1	-	TRBJ2-1	TGCAGCGTTGAAGCCGGGGTCTGGCTATCGAGAGCTAATGAGCAGTTCTTC	CSVEAGVWLSRANEQFF
-	TRBV10-3	once	TRBJ2-2	TGTGCCATCGGGGCCATGAACACCGGGGAGCTGTTTTTT	CAIGAMNTGELFF
-	TRBV5-4	-	TRBJ2-3	TGTGCCAGCAGCCACCCTACACGCCCCGATACGCAGTATTTT	CASSHPTRPDTQYF
-	TRBV4-3	once	TRBJ2-7	TGCGCCAGCAGCCATGGACTGAGATCAGGCGAGCAGTACTTC	CASSHGLRSGEQYF
-	TRBV7-9	-	TRBJ2-7	TGTGCCAGCAGCTTAGCCCGCCGGGCAGGAGGAGGGGAGCAGTACTTC	CASSLARRAGGGEQYF
TRBD1	TRBV15	once	TRBJ2-7	TGTGCCACCAGCAGAGTTCGCAGGGGGCAAAACGAGCAGTACTTC	CATSRVRRGQNEQYF
TRBD1	TRBV4-2	-	TRBJ2-5	TGTGCCAGCAGCCAAGGGACAGGGAATGGGGAGACCCAGTACTTC	CASSQGTGNGETQYF
TRBD1	TRBV10-3	once	TRBJ1-2	TGTGCCATCAGCGGGGGACAGGGGTATGGCTACACCTTC	CAISGGQGYGYTF
-	TRBV11-3	-	TRBJ2-1	TGTGCCAGCAGCTTACCATGGGACACCGATTACAATGAGCAGTTCTTC	CASSLPWDTDYNEQFF
-	TRBV5-5	-	TRBJ2-1	TGTGCCAGCAGATCCGGCGTAGGCCCCTGGGATGAGCAGTTCTTC	CASRSGVGPWDEQFF